The next 9 T cell receptor beta chains were all read from a single sample in a study of identical twins. TCRdb used MiXCR to reprocess the 5' RACE reads, holding one entry per CDR3 protein. The top ten clones hold more than 5% of a sample with hundreds of thousands of distinct CDR3 sequences, 6.5% to 9% of them seen once. This sample also belongs to another study, concerning yellow fever vaccine responses in identical twins.

The sample taken for sequencing was CD8+ T cells sorted from blood. These receptors all come from a woman aged 18-35 years in good health.

Many counts were recorded for this clonotype. The gene calls are TRBV25-1 and TRBJ1-4; D is unclear. The CDR3 totals 13 residues. With 1 base removed from V and 3 bases from J, the gap between germline ends came to 3 bases. Germline V gives CDR1 MGHDK, CDR2 SYGVNS. The DNA for the CDR3 is TGTGCCAGCAGTGAATCTCCTAATGAAAAACTGTTTTTT. Protein: CASSESPNEKLFF.

This clonotype was seen many times. The chain uses TRBV5-1 and TRBJ2-1, with a weak D call TRBD2 (5 bases). Deletions cut 6 bases from V and 0 bases from J, with 13 bases between. The CDR3 covers 15 residues. Germline values: CDR1 SGHRS, CDR2 YFSETQ. DNA of the CDR3: TGCGCCAGCACCCCCCTCGAGGGCTCCTACAATGAGCAGTTCTTC. Its protein product is CASTPLEGSYNEQFF.

This clonotype came up many times. The chain employs TRBV9 and TRBJ2-2; 8 nucleotides align to TRBD2. The trim removed 4 bases at V and 5 bases at J, leaving 10 bases unmatched. CDR3 length: 16 residues. Germline loops: CDR1 SGDLS, CDR2 YYNGEE. The CDR3 DNA sequence: TGTGCCAGCAGCATCGAGGTAGCGGGACCTACCGGGGAGCTGTTTTTT. The encoded protein is CASSIEVAGPTGELFF.

The chain couples TRBV6-1 to TRBJ2-7, with 11 bases fitting TRBD2. V shed 5 bases, J shed 6 bases, and the junction held 6 bases outside the gene matches. Germline CDR1 reads MNHNS; CDR2 reads SASEGT. The CDR3 spans 14 residues. As DNA, the CDR3 is TGTGCCAGCAGTCCGACTAGCGGGACGGGCGAGCAGTACTTC. Translating it yields CASSPTSGTGEQYF.

This clonotype was recorded at least ten times. The chain joins TRBV15 to TRBJ2-7; D perhaps matches TRBD1 (5 bases). This CDR3 has 14 residues. Germline CDR1 reads LNHNV; CDR2 reads YYDKDF (reference sequence). Between the trimmed V and J ends, which lost 4 bases and 3 bases, there was a span of 13 bases. CDR3 loop: CATSKETEVYEQYF. Here the CDR3 DNA reads TGTGCCACCAGCAAGGAGACAGAAGTCTACGAGCAGTACTTC.

This clonotype was counted a few times. The chain couples TRBV2 to TRBJ2-1, with D possibly TRBD2 on 5 matching bases. V was trimmed by 7 bases and J by 8 bases, leaving 15 bases between them. Germline V gene data show CDR1 as SNHLY and CDR2 as FYNNEI. This CDR3 comprises 13 residues. The CDR3 nucleotides are TGTGCCAGCACGATCGGTCTAGCTGATGAGCAGTTCTTC. Protein sequence: CASTIGLADEQFF.

This clonotype was counted only a few times. The chain links TRBV9 to TRBJ2-1; D remains unclear. The CDR3 loop spans 14 amino acids. V was clipped by 0 bases and J by 4 bases, with 8 bases between them. The V gene's germline CDR1 is SGDLS and CDR2 YYNGEE. The CDR3 is CASSVEGSYNEQFF. The CDR3 bases are TGTGCCAGCAGCGTAGAGGGTAGTTACAATGAGCAGTTCTTC.

This clonotype has only a few counts. The chain has TRBV5-8 and TRBJ2-7; unclear D gene. V shed 0 bases and J shed 4 bases, with 11 bases lying between them. The germline V gene encodes CDR1 SGHTS and CDR2 YDEGEE. This CDR3 comprises 14 residues. DNA for the CDR3: TGTGCCAGCAGCTTGGAGGGTGCGCGGTACGAGCAGTACTTC. This sequence encodes CASSLEGARYEQYF.

This clonotype was seen a handful of times. The chain combines TRBV20-1 with TRBJ2-3; 11 nucleotides match TRBD2. The CDR3 runs to 17 residues. With V trimmed by 4 bases and J by 3 bases, 12 bases remained unmatched. Germline CDR1 DFQATT, CDR2 SNEGSKA (reference sequence). The CDR3 nucleotides are TGCAGTGCTACACCTGTCCCGACTAGCGGGACAACAGATACGCAGTATTTT. Translating gives CSATPVPTSGTTDTQYF.